Listed below are T cell receptor beta chains from one sample, sequenced in a study of human T cells and chemical hapten exposure. TCRdb fed the RACE reads into MiXCR, producing one record per CDR3 protein. Altogether 65,000 to 95,000 distinct CDR3 sequences are present, approximately 12% being singletons, with the ten largest covering roughly 3.6%. This material consisted of whole blood, taken in connection with sensitization to the hapten diphenylcyclopropenone (DPC). Source of these receptors: a woman aged 60-75 years with alopecia areata. Some clones in this sample may be carry-over from other donors' samples. The CDR3 runs from the conserved cysteine through the conserved F or W. Each record gives: CDR3 length, V gene, clone size, D gene, J gene, CDR3 protein, CDR3 DNA. The D gene is left open where the match is weak. Not every row has a clone size; where given, it reads once, few, many or a size class.

length: 15
V: TRBV16
size: many
D: -
J: TRBJ1-2
CDR3: CASSQFTPEGFGYTF
DNA: TGTGCCAGCAGCCAATTTACCCCCGAGGGCTTTGGCTACACCTTC

length: 14
V: TRBV3-1
size: -
D: TRBD1
J: TRBJ2-5
CDR3: CASSRTGGRETQYF
DNA: TGTGCCAGCAGCCGAACAGGGGGCAGGGAGACCCAGTACTTC

length: 13
V: TRBV5-1
size: few
D: -
J: TRBJ2-5
CDR3: CASSPGSRETQYF
DNA: TGCGCCAGCAGCCCGGGCTCCAGGGAGACCCAGTACTTC

length: 15
V: TRBV20-1
size: -
D: TRBD2
J: TRBJ2-7
CDR3: CSARDQAGGTYEQYF
DNA: TGCAGTGCTAGAGATCAGGCGGGGGGAACCTACGAGCAGTACTTC

length: 13
V: TRBV20-1
size: -
D: TRBD1
J: TRBJ1-5
CDR3: CSASRQGIQPQHF
DNA: TGCAGTGCTAGCCGACAGGGGATACAGCCCCAGCATTTT

length: 16
V: TRBV5-1
size: many
D: TRBD2
J: TRBJ2-3
CDR3: CASGTGLAGSVDTQYF
DNA: TGCGCCAGCGGGACTGGACTAGCGGGGTCGGTGGATACGCAGTATTTT

length: 13
V: TRBV6-4
size: many
D: -
J: TRBJ1-1
CDR3: CASAIRGGTEAFF
DNA: TGTGCCAGCGCCATCCGAGGGGGGACTGAAGCTTTCTTT

length: 14
V: TRBV7-9
size: -
D: TRBD2
J: TRBJ2-1
CDR3: CASAPRDYHNEQFF
DNA: TGTGCCAGCGCACCCCGGGACTACCACAATGAGCAGTTCTTC

length: 15
V: TRBV11-2
size: few
D: -
J: TRBJ2-2
CDR3: CASSFGRVPTGELFF
DNA: TGTGCCAGCAGCTTCGGCAGGGTACCCACCGGGGAGCTGTTTTTT

length: 14
V: TRBV6-6
size: few
D: -
J: TRBJ1-1
CDR3: CASSPRGGDTEAFF
DNA: TGTGCCAGCAGCCCACGGGGGGGGGATACTGAAGCTTTCTTT

length: 16
V: TRBV6-1
size: -
D: TRBD2
J: TRBJ2-3
CDR3: CASSGGLAGGTDTQYF
DNA: TGTGCCAGCAGTGGGGGTTTAGCGGGGGGCACAGATACGCAGTATTTT

length: 14
V: TRBV20-1
size: many
D: -
J: TRBJ1-5
CDR3: CSASPQDWSGPQHF
DNA: TGCAGTGCTAGCCCTCAGGACTGGTCGGGGCCCCAGCATTTT

length: 14
V: TRBV7-8
size: -
D: -
J: TRBJ2-5
CDR3: CASSTSLGQETQYF
DNA: TGTGCCAGCAGCACCAGTCTGGGGCAAGAGACCCAGTACTTC